One T cell receptor beta chain is described in this entry. Regarding treatment: oral pan-JAK inhibitor, 5-10 mg twice daily. V was cut by 7 bases and J by 4 bases, with 13 bases left in between. CDR1 MDHEN and CDR2 SYDVKM come from the germline V gene. This CDR3 has 13 residues. The data were obtained in a study of CD8+ T cells in alopecia areata. Study overall: Among treated patients, oral tofacitinib was administered at 5 to 10 mg twice daily.

The authors extracted RNA and reverse transcribed it into cDNA as the sequencing template. Produced via immunoSEQ multiplex PCR; TCRdb's table is partial and in-frame only. Of about 210,000 clones detected, about 40% appear once; the ten largest clones hold 2% to 3%. This clonotype originated in a human donor with alopecia areata. This sequence joins TRBV28 and TRBJ1-1; D call uncertain. Material: CD4+ T cells sorted from blood, obtained around week 37, from a patient treated with tofacitinib. CDR3 nucleotide sequence: TGTGCCAGCAATACGCCGGGGATCACTGAAGCTTTCTTT. It translates to CASNTPGITEAFF.